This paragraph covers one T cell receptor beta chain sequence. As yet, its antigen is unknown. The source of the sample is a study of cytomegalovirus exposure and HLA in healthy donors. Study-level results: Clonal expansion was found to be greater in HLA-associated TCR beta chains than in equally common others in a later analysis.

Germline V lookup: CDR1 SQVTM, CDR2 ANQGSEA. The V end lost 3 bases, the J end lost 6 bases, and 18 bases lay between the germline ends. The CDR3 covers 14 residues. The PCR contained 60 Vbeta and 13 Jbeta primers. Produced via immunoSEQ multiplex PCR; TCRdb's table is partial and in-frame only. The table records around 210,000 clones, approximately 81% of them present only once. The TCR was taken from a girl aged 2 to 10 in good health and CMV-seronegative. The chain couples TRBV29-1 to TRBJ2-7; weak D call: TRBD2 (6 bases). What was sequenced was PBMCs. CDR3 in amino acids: CSVEAWTGAGEQYF. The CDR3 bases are TGCAGCGTTGAGGCCTGGACGGGAGCTGGCGAGCAGTACTTC.